This T cell receptor (beta chain) was observed in a study of blood T cell repertoires in COVID-19. The CDR3 contains 14 residues. Germline V CDR1 and CDR2: MDHEN, SYDVKM. The V end was cut by 2 bases, the J end by 5 bases, with 11 bases between. Repertoires were generated with immunoSEQ multiplex PCR, while TCRdb's copy carries only in-frame clones and drops some. The sample holds 110,000 or so clones, 86% seen once. Sequencing was done on a sample of peripheral blood. J is TRBJ2-3 and V is TRBV28, with D possibly TRBD2 on 6 matching bases. The clonotype originates from a man between 65 and 85 years old who had recovered from COVID-19. In DNA, the CDR3 is TGTGCCAGCAGTTTAGGCCGGGGACTAGATACGCAGTATTTT. Encoded protein: CASSLGRGLDTQYF.